These 13 T cell receptor beta chains came from one sample sequenced in a study of cytomegalovirus exposure and HLA in healthy donors. 13 Jbeta primers and 60 Vbeta primers were used for the PCR. Assay used: immunoSEQ multiplex PCR; TCRdb lists only in-frame clones, some missing. Among about 86,000 clones listed, 70% to 85% were seen once. The sequenced material came from PBMCs. The source is a man in his 60s in good health and CMV-seronegative.

The chain carries TRBV11-2 and TRBJ1-1; D is unclear. Germline-derived CDR1 and CDR2 are SGHAT and FQNNGV. The ends were cut back, 6 bases at V and 7 bases at J, with 15 bases in the middle. CDR3 length: 13 amino acids. In nucleotides, the CDR3 is TGTGCCAGCAGTCCCATCCCCCGGGATGAAGCTTTCTTT. Its translation: CASSPIPRDEAFF.

This chain uses TRBV5-6 with TRBJ1-3; D ambiguous. The CDR3 runs to 13 residues. Trimming pared 2 bases from V and 0 bases from J, leaving 3 bases between. The germline CDR1 and CDR2 sequences are SGHDT and YYEEEE. The CDR3 sequence: CASSFYSGNTIYF. The CDR3 DNA follows: TGTGCCAGCAGCTTCTACTCTGGAAACACCATATATTTT. Complete variable domain (other parts from reference TRBV5-6 and TRBJ1-3): DAGVTQSPTHLIKTRGQQVTLRCSPKSGHDTVSWYQQALGQGPQFIFQYYEEEERQRGNFPDRFSGHQFPNYSSELNVNALLLGDSALYLCASSFYSGNTIYFGEGSWLTVV.

The rearrangement joins TRBV5-1 to TRBJ2-7; D uncertain. CDR1 is SGHRS, CDR2 YFSETQ, per germline. The CDR3 totals 17 residues. Trimming stripped 4 bases from V and 2 bases from J, with 22 bases between. The CDR3 here is CASSLVSTAASPYEQYF. The CDR3 DNA sequence: TGCGCCAGCAGCCTTGTCTCCACCGCAGCGAGCCCCTACGAGCAGTACTTC.

The chain employs TRBV5-8 and TRBJ2-2; TRBD2 matches 13 bases. This CDR3 has 17 amino acids. Germline CDR1 SGHTS, CDR2 YDEGEE. V shed 3 bases, J shed 0 bases, and the junction held 2 bases outside the gene matches. The CDR3: CASSSGLAGSNTGELFF. The CDR3 DNA reads TGTGCCAGCAGCTCGGGACTAGCGGGATCGAACACCGGGGAGCTGTTTTTT.

With respect to this clone: Other DNA sequences of this sample code for an identical CDR3. J is TRBJ1-1 and V is TRBV29-1; 7 bases align to TRBD1. The CDR3 runs to 13 residues. Germline loops: CDR1 SQVTM, CDR2 ANQGSEA. Germline trimming cut 6 bases from V and 0 bases from J; bases unmatched to any gene: 4. This CDR3 reads CSVETGMNTEAFF. In DNA form, the CDR3 reads TGCAGCGTGGAGACAGGGATGAACACTGAAGCTTTCTTT.

V usage is TRBV27 and J usage is TRBJ2-1; D perhaps matches TRBD2 (6 bases). Trimming pared 5 bases from V and 6 bases from J, leaving 11 bases between. The germline gives CDR1 MNHEY, CDR2 SMNVEV (reference sequence). The CDR3 is 13 residues long. Here the CDR3 DNA reads TGTGCCAGCAGTCCCACTAGCTTCAATGAGCAGTTCTTC. Protein: CASSPTSFNEQFF.

The table lists this clone with a few counts. This chain links TRBV9 with TRBJ2-5, with unresolved D. The CDR3 totals 14 residues. V was cut by 3 bases and J by 5 bases, with 14 bases left in between. Germline V gene sequence: CDR1 SGDLS, CDR2 YYNGEE. The CDR3 DNA is TGTGCCAGCAGCGGGGCAGTTGCGAGCGAGACCCAGTACTTC. This sequence encodes CASSGAVASETQYF.

J is TRBJ2-7 and V is TRBV4-1; 7 bases align to TRBD1. CDR1 and CDR2 from the germline V gene are MGHRA and YSYEKL. V shed 8 bases, J shed 3 bases, and the junction held 7 bases outside the gene matches. CDR3 length: 13 amino acids. The CDR3 coding sequence is TGCGCCAGCTCCCGACAGGGCCTCTACGAGCAGTACTTC. The encoded protein is CASSRQGLYEQYF.

This chain uses TRBV6-5 with TRBJ1-2; 12 nucleotides agree with TRBD1. This CDR3 comprises 13 residues. Germline assignment: CDR1 MNHEY and CDR2 SVGAGI. V trimming: 6 bases; J trimming: 4 bases; junction bases outside the gene matches: 0. The CDR3 is CASRGQGAYGYTF. CDR3 DNA sequence: TGTGCCAGCAGGGGACAGGGGGCCTATGGCTACACCTTC.

The chain employs TRBV29-1 and TRBJ1-1; tentative D call: TRBD1 (6 bases). Trimming removed 2 bases from V and 0 bases from J, with 13 bases in between. This CDR3 is built from 15 residues. Looked up from germline, CDR1 is SQVTM and CDR2 is ANQGSEA. CDR3 bases: TGCAGCGTTGAAAAGGACAGCTCCATGAACACTGAAGCTTTCTTT. It yields the protein CSVEKDSSMNTEAFF.

This sequence joins TRBV27 and TRBJ2-6; 10 nucleotides line up with TRBD2. CDR3 size: 19 residues. CDR1 and CDR2 (germline): MNHEY, SMNVEV (reference sequence). V gave up 7 bases and J gave up 0 bases; unmatched junction bases: 12. CDR3: CASKSLGTSASSGANVLTF. CDR3 bases: TGTGCCAGCAAGAGCTTGGGGACTAGCGCAAGCTCTGGGGCCAACGTCCTGACTTTC.

V and J are TRBV6-5 and TRBJ1-2; no definite D call. The CDR3 has 15 amino acids. The V and J ends lost 5 bases and 4 bases respectively, with 17 bases between them. Germline V CDR1 and CDR2: MNHEY, SVGAGI. CDR3 sequence (DNA): TGTGCCAGCAGTCCCTTAGGAGGACCCTCCTATGGCTACACCTTC. Protein sequence: CASSPLGGPSYGYTF.

The genes are TRBV7-2 and TRBJ1-2, with D perhaps matching TRBD1 (6 bases). V lost 3 bases and J lost 1, with 9 bases in between. From germline, CDR1 is SGHTA and CDR2 FQGNSA. CDR3 length: 14 residues. CDR3 sequence (DNA): TGTGCCAGCAGCTTTCCAGGGGTTAACTATGGCTACACCTTC. Its translation is CASSFPGVNYGYTF.